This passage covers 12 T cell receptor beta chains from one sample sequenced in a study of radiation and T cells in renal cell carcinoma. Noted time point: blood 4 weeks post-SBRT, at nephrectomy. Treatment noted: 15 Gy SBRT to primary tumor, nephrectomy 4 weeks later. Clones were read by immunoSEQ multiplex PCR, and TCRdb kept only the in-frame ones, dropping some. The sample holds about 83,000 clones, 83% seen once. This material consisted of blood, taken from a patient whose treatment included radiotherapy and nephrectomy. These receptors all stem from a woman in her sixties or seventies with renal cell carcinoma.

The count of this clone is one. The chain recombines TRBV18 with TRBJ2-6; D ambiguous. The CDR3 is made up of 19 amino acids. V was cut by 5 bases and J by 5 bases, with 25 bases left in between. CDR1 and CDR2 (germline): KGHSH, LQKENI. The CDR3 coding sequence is TGTGCCAGCTCATCTGTATACACAGAACCGTCTCTAAGGGCCAACGTCCTGACTTTC. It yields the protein CASSSVYTEPSLRANVLTF.

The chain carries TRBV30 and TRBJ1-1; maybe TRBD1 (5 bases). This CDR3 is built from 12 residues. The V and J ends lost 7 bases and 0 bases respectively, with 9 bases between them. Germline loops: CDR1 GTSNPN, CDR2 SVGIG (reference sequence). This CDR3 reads CAFRVMNTEAFF. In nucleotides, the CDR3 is TGTGCCTTCAGGGTGATGAACACTGAAGCTTTCTTT.

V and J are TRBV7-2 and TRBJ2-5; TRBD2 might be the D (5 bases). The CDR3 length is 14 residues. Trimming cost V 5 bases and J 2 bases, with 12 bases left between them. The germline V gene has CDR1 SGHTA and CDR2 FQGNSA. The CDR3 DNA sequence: TGTGCCAGCAGCCGAGGCACGGGACAAGAGACCCAGTACTTC. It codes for CASSRGTGQETQYF.

DNA of the CDR3: TGCGCCAGCAGCCAAAATACAGCAAACTATGGCTACACCTTC. It encodes CASSQNTANYGYTF. The chain links TRBV4-1 to TRBJ1-2; no reliable D call. The V gene lost 2 bases and the J gene lost 2 bases, with 9 bases spanning the gap. The CDR3 totals 14 residues. Germline CDR1 is MGHRA and CDR2 is YSYEKL.

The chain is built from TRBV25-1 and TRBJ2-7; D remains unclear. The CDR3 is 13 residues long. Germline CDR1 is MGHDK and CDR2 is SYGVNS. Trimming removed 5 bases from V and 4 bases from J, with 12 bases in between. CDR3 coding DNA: TGTGCCAGCAGTCTACTCCCAGGATACGAGCAGTACTTC. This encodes CASSLLPGYEQYF.

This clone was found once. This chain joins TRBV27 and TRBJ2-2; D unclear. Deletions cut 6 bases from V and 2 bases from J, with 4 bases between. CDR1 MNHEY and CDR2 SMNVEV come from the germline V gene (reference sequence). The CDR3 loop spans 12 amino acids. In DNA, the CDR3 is TGTGCCAGCAGCTTTAACACCGGGGAGCTGTTTTTT. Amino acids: CASSFNTGELFF.

CDR3 sequence: CASNSGGGNSYEQYF. In nucleotides, the CDR3 is TGTGCCAGCAACTCGGGGGGCGGAAATTCCTACGAGCAGTACTTC. The chain has TRBV28 and TRBJ2-7; the D gene is possibly TRBD2 (7 bases). The CDR3 runs 15 residues. Germline CDR1 and CDR2: MDHEN and SYDVKM. V was pared by 7 bases and J by 1 base, with 17 bases between.

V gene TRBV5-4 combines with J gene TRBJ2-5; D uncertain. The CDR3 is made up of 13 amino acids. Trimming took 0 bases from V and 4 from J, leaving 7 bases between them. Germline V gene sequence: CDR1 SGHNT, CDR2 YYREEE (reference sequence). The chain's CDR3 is CASSLAHRETQYF. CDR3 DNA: TGTGCCAGCAGCTTGGCACATCGAGAGACCCAGTACTTC.

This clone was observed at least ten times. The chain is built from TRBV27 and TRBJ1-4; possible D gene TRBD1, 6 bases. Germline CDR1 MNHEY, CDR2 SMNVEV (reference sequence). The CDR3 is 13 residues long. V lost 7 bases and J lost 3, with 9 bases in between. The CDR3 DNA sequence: TGTGCCAGCACTACAGGGCCTAATGAAAAACTGTTTTTT. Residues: CASTTGPNEKLFF.

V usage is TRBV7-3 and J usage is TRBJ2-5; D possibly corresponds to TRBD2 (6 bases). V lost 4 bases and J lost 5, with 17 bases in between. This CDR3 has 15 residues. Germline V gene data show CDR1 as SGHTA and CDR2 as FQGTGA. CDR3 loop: CASSSVLGGVETQYF. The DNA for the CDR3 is TGTGCCAGCAGCTCCGTTCTGGGGGGAGTGGAGACCCAGTACTTC.

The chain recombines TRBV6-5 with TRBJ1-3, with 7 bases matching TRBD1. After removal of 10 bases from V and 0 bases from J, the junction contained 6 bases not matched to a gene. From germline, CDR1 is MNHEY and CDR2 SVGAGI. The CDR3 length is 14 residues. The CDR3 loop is CATRGQISGNTIYF. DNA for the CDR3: TGTGCCACTAGGGGACAGATCTCTGGAAACACCATATATTTT.

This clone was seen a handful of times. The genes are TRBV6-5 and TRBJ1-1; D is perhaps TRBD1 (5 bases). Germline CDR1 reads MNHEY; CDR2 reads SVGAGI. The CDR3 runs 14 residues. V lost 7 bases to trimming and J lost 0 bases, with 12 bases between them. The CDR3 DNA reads TGTGCCAGCACAAAAGACAGAGTGAACACTGAAGCTTTCTTT. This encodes CASTKDRVNTEAFF.